This T cell receptor (beta chain) was sequenced for a study of T cell repertoires in cytomegalovirus infection. In the study overall: TCR beta signatures that were public indicated CMV infection and matching HLA type.

The table lists this clonotype with many counts. CDR3 length: 13 residues. V lost 3 bases, J lost 2 bases, and 8 bases lay in between. In germline, CDR1 is MNHNY, CDR2 SVGAGI (reference sequence). TCRdb fed the reads into MiXCR, producing one record per CDR3 protein. The data hold about 600,000 distinct CDR3 sequences, with 24% observed a single time. The gene calls are TRBV6-6 and TRBJ2-7; D remains unclear. Sequencing was performed on CD8+ T cells from PBMCs. This receptor was identified in a human donor in good health (CMV status not recorded). Some clones in this sample may be carry-over from other donors' samples. The CDR3: CASSYKETYEQYV. DNA for the CDR3: TGTGCCAGCAGTTATAAGGAAACCTACGAGCAGTACGTC.